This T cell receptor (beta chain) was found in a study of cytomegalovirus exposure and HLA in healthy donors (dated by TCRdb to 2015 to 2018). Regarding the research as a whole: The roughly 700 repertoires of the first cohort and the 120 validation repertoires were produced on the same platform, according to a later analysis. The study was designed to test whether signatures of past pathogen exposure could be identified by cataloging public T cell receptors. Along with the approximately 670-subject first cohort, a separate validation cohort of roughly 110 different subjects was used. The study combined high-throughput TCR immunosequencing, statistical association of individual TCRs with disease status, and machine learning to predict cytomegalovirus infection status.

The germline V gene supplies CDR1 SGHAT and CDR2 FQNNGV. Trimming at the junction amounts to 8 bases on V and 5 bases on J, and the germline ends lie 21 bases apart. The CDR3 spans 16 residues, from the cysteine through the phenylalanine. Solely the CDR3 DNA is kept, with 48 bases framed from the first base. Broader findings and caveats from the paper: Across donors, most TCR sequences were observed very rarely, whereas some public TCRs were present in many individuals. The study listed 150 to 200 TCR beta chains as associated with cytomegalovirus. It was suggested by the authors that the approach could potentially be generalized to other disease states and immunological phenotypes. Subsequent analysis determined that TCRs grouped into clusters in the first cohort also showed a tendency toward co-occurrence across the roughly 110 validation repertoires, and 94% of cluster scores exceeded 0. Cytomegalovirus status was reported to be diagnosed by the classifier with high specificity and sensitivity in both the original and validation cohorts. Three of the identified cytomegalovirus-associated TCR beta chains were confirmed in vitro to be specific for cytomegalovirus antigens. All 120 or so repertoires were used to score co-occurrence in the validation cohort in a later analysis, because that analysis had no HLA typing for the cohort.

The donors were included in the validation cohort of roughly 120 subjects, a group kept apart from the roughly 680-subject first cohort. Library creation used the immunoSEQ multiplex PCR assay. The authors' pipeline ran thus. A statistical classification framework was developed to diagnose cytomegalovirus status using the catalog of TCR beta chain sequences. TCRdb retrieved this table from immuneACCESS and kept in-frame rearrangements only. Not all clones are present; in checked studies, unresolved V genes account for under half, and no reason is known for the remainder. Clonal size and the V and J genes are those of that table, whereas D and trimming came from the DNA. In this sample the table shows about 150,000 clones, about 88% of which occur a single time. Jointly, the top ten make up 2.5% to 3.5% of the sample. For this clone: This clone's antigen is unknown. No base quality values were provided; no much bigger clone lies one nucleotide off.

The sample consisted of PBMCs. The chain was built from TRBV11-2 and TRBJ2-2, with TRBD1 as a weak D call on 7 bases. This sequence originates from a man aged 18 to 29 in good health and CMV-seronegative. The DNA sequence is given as TGTGCCAGCCGACCCCCGGGGGCAGGGGGGACCGGGGAGCTGTTTTTT. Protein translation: CASRPPGAGGTGELFF.